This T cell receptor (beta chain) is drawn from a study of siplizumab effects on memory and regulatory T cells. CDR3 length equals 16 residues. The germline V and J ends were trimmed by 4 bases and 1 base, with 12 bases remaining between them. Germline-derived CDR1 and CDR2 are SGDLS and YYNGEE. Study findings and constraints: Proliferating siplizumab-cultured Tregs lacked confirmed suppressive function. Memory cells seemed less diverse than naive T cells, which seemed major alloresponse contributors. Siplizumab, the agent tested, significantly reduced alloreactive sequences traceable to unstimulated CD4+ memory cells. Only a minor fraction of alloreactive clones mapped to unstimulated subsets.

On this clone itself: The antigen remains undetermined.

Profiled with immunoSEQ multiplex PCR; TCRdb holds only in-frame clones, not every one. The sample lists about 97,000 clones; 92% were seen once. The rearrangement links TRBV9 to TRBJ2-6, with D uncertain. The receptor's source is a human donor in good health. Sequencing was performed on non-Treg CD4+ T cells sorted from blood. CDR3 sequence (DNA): TGTGCCAGCAGCCCGACCAGAAGATCTGGGGCCAACGTCCTGACTTTC. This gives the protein CASSPTRRSGANVLTF.